This TCR beta chain was obtained from a study of identifying expanded T cells in peripheral blood. The table came from immunoSEQ multiplex PCR; TCRdb's copy has only in-frame clones and leaves some out. There are 120,000 or so clones in the sample; around 84% occur only once, and 3.3% lies in the top ten. Germline V CDR1 and CDR2: SEHNR, FQNEAQ (reference sequence). The CDR3 loop spans 11 amino acids. V was shortened by 5 bases and J by 8 bases, with 9 bases between the two germline ends. J is TRBJ1-2 and V is TRBV7-9; D remains unclear. This clonotype originated in a person aged 18-69 years in good health. The specimen was blood. The CDR3 coding sequence is TGTGCCAGCAGCACATCTAGGGGCTACACCTTC. Translated, it gives CASSTSRGYTF.